One T cell receptor (beta chain) is described in this entry. The data derive from a study of blood T cell repertoires in COVID-19. Study details: There were acute and convalescent COVID-19 samples, and they came from the United States, Italy and Spain.

Profiled with immunoSEQ multiplex PCR; TCRdb holds only in-frame clones, not every one. The table has under 300,000 clones, around 86% seen once. The CDR3 runs 15 residues. After removal of 5 bases from V and 0 bases from J, the junction contained 5 bases not matched to a gene. Germline values: CDR1 SEHNR, CDR2 FQNEAQ (reference sequence). The receptor was isolated from a woman in her thirties or forties who had recovered from COVID-19. Sequencing was carried out using PBMCs or T cells enriched from blood (not recorded which). The V gene is TRBV7-9, the J gene TRBJ1-2; 8 nucleotides align to TRBD1. The CDR3 sequence is CASSPRTGTNYGYTF. As DNA, the CDR3 is TGTGCCAGCAGCCCAAGGACAGGGACTAACTATGGCTACACCTTC.